Following are 6 T cell receptor beta chains from one sample sequenced in a study of breast tumors, draining lymph nodes, adjacent tissues. MiXCR, run by TCRdb on the multiplex PCR reads, gives a single entry per CDR3 protein. This repertoire shows approximately 230,000 distinct CDR3 sequences, less than 35% found once; its top ten account for over 3.5%. Samples came from axillary lymph nodes draining the breast cancer. The source material was axillary lymph node tissue. The origin of the receptors is a female donor with breast cancer. Some clones in this sample may be carry-over from other donors' samples.

This clonotype occurred a few times. This could be a read error, since a much larger clone is one nucleotide away. This chain links TRBV7-2 with TRBJ2-1, with a weak D call TRBD2 (5 bases). Trimming stripped 4 bases from V and 0 bases from J, with 13 bases between. Looked up from germline, CDR1 is SGHTA and CDR2 is FQGNSA. CDR3 length: 16 amino acids. The CDR3 nucleotides read TGTGCCAGCAGCTCCCCCTTAGGGAGCTCCTACAATGAGCAGTTCTTC. Encoded protein: CASSSPLGSSYNEQFF.

This clonotype has at least ten counts. The rearrangement uses TRBV7-2 and TRBJ2-3; 16 nucleotides match TRBD2. With 3 bases clipped from V and 5 bases from J, the junction kept 5 bases outside the gene matches. CDR1 is SGHTA, CDR2 FQGNSA, per germline. The CDR3 sequence is 17 residues long. Written as DNA, the CDR3 is TGTGCCAGCAGCTTGGGACTAGCGGGGGGGCAAGTAGATACGCAGTATTTT. It is translated as CASSLGLAGGQVDTQYF.

Comment on this clonotype: This may arise from a read error, as a much more abundant clone is one base away. The rearrangement uses TRBV6-5 and TRBJ1-6, with 8 bases matching TRBD1. Germline assignment: CDR1 MNHEY and CDR2 SVGAGI. J gave up 9 bases and V 5 bases, and 9 bases lay outside the gene matches. CDR3 size: 15 residues. The CDR3 nucleotides read TGTGCCAGCAGTCTACTACAGGGGGAGGCTTCACCCCTCCACTTT. Amino acid sequence: CASSLLQGEASPLHF.

In this sample, this clonotype turned up many times. The junction departs from the called germline gene at one end, perhaps through a read error. The rearrangement joins TRBV7-6 to TRBJ2-5; the match to TRBD2 covers 11 bases. The CDR3 is 17 residues long. The germline V gene has CDR1 SGHVS and CDR2 FNYEAQ. The DNA of the CDR3 is TGTGCCAGCAGCTTAATCCAAGGGACTAGCGGAAAAGAGCCCCAGTACTTC. Translation: CASSLIQGTSGKEPQYF. The whole variable domain, filled in from reference TRBV7-6 and TRBJ2-5, reads GAGVSQSPRYKVTKRGQDVALRCDPISGHVSLYWYRQALGQGPEFLTYFNYEAQQDKSGLPNDRFSAERPEGSISTLTIQRTEQRDSAMYRCASSLIQGTSGKEPQYFGPGTRLLVL.

This clonotype has ten or more counts. V gene TRBV10-3 combines with J gene TRBJ2-5, with no clear D. Trimming removed 5 bases at V and 0 bases at J, with 19 bases between. Per germline, CDR1 ENHRY and CDR2 SYGVKD. This CDR3 spans 17 amino acids. The CDR3: CAISPSRATGDQETQYF. CDR3 DNA sequence: TGTGCCATCAGTCCCTCCCGGGCCACCGGAGACCAAGAGACCCAGTACTTC.

This clonotype was detected ten times or more. The chain links TRBV5-1 to TRBJ1-4, with D hard to call. V dropped 4 bases and J dropped 5 bases, with 15 bases sitting between them. In germline, CDR1 is SGHRS, CDR2 YFSETQ. The CDR3 length is 15 residues. DNA of the CDR3: TGCGCCAGCAGCCTAATGGGTCAGATAAATGAAAAACTGTTTTTT. As protein: CASSLMGQINEKLFF.